These 2 T cell receptor beta chains came from one sample sequenced in a study of CD8+ T cells in alopecia areata. Sequencing relied on a cDNA template that was reverse transcribed from extracted RNA. Generated by immunoSEQ multiplex PCR, the TCRdb table keeps only in-frame clones and is missing some. Recorded here are more than 90,000 clones, none singletons. Sequencing used lesional skin. These receptors originate from a C3H/HeJ mouse with alopecia areata. Strain haplotype at MHC: H2-k.

A note on this clone: Genes and germline are mouse. The read terminates 4 residues ahead of where the CDR3 ends, so the germline J gene completes it. V usage is TRBV13-3 and J usage is TRBJ2-7; 8 bases are a match to TRBD2. The CDR3 has 13 amino acids. Germline V lookup: CDR1 NNHDY, CDR2 SYVADS. J lost 3 bases, V lost 5 bases, and 4 bases had no gene match. The chain's CDR3 is CASRSGGGYEQYF. The sequenced CDR3 bases are TGTGCCAGCAGAAGTGGGGGGGGCTAT.

This clone was seen more than once but under ten times. The genes and germline here are from mouse. The read comes to an end 4 residues before the CDR3 does, leaving the germline J gene to fill in the end. The gene calls are TRBV13-3 and TRBJ1-1; possibly TRBD1 for D (6 bases). V lost 2 bases to trimming and J lost 3 bases, with 14 bases between them. This CDR3 region has 15 residues. Germline values: CDR1 NNHDY, CDR2 SYVADS. This CDR3 is CASSEEQGRDTEVFF. Incomplete CDR3 DNA: TGTGCCAGCAGTGAAGAGCAGGGGCGGGACACA.